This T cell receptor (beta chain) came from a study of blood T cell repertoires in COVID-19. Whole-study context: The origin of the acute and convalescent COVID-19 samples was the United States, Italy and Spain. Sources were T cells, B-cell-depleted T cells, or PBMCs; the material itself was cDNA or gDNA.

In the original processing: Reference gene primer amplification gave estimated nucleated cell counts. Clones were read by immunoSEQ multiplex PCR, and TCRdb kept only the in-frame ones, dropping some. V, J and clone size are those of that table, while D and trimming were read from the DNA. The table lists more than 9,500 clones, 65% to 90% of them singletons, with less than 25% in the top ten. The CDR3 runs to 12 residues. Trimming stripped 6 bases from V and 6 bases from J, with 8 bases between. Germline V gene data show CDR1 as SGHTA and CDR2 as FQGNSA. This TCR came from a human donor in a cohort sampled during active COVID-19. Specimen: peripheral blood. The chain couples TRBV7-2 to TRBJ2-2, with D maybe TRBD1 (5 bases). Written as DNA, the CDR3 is TGTGCCAGCAGTCAGACAGCCGGGGAGCTGTTTTTT. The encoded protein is CASSQTAGELFF.